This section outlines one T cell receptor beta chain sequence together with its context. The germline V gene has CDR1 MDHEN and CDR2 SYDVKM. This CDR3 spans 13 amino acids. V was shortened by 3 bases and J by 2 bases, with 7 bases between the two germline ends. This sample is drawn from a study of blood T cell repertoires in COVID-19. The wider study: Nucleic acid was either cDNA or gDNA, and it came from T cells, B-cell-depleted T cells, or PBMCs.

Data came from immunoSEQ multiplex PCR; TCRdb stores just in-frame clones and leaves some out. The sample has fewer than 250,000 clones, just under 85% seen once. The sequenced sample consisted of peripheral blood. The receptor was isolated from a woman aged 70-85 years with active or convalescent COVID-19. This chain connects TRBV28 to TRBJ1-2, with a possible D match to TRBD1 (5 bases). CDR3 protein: CASSFGGNYGYTF. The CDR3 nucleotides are TGTGCCAGCAGTTTCGGGGGGAACTATGGCTACACCTTC.